These T cell receptor beta chains were read from a single sample in a study of T cells in Graves' hyperthyroidism and ophthalmopathy. Each CDR3 protein gets one entry after TCRdb re-called the multiplex PCR reads with MiXCR. This sample yields about 640,000 distinct CDR3 sequences, of which about 14% are seen a single time; 12% belongs to the top ten. The material sequenced was blood. The receptors originated from a woman between 50 and 59 years old with Graves' ophthalmopathy. Each CDR3 is given with its conserved first and last residue. D genes are given only for firm matches. Not every row has a clone size; where given, it reads once, few, many or a size class.

NA | TRBJ1-1 | few | TRBV19 | CASSGSRQNTEAFF
NA | TRBJ1-1 | many | TRBV27 | CASSLAHFASEAFF
TRBD1 | TRBJ1-5 | many | TRBV2 | CASSEARGTGSNQPQHF
TRBD2 | TRBJ2-7 | many | TRBV12-3/TRBV12-4 | CASSLRAGPSGEQYF
TRBD2 | TRBJ2-5 | many | TRBV20-1 | CSARRLAGDQETQYF
NA | TRBJ1-5 | many | TRBV30 | CAWSVLMGQPQHF
TRBD2 | TRBJ2-3 | NA | TRBV2 | CASSPGTSASHTDTQYF
NA | TRBJ2-3 | many | TRBV29-1 | CSVGRGSTDTQYF
NA | TRBJ1-2 | many | TRBV20-1 | CSASDHRDTEHGYTF
TRBD2 | TRBJ2-1 | NA | TRBV6-5 | CASSDSGLAGGSYNEQFF
NA | TRBJ2-6 | NA | TRBV7-9 | CAIPFVGRLSGANVLTF